These T cell receptor beta chains were read from a single sample in a study of cytomegalovirus exposure and HLA in healthy donors. Sequencing was performed with immunoSEQ multiplex PCR; in TCRdb, only in-frame clones are kept and a portion is missing. The sample lists 110,000 or so clones; 65% to 85% were seen once. Sequenced sample: PBMCs. The receptors shown here come from a woman aged 18-29 years in good health and CMV-seronegative. Each CDR3 is given with its conserved first and last residue. A D gene is named only where the DNA matches it firmly. Clone size is given for some rows only: seen once, a few or many times, or a class if the clone is expanded.

CDR3: CASSESGVPYNEQFF
DNA: TGCGCCAGCAGCGAGAGCGGGGTACCCTACAATGAGCAGTTCTTC
J: TRBJ2-1
size: few
V: TRBV5-1
D: TRBD2

CDR3: CASSLDRGGDTGELFF
DNA: TGTGCCAGCAGCTTGGACAGGGGAGGCGACACCGGGGAGCTGTTTTTT
J: TRBJ2-2
size: -
V: TRBV7-2
D: TRBD1

CDR3: CASSQEVSGSTGELFF
DNA: TGTGCCAGCAGCCAAGAAGTATCAGGGTCCACCGGGGAGCTGTTTTTT
J: TRBJ2-2
size: -
V: TRBV4-2
D: -

CDR3: CASSNPDVRPDWNQPQHF
DNA: TGTGCCAGCAGTAACCCAGATGTCCGCCCGGACTGGAATCAGCCCCAGCATTTT
J: TRBJ1-5
size: -
V: TRBV27
D: -

CDR3: CASSDPPGQGRGNIQYF
DNA: TGTGCCAGCAGTGACCCACCGGGACAGGGAAGGGGAAACATTCAGTACTTC
J: TRBJ2-4
size: few
V: TRBV6-1
D: TRBD1

CDR3: CASSPRQYTEAFF
DNA: TGTGCCAGCAGCCCGAGACAGTACACTGAAGCTTTCTTT
J: TRBJ1-1
size: -
V: TRBV9
D: -

CDR3: CASSEGLVRTQFF
DNA: TGTGCCAGCAGTGAAGGCCTAGTCCGAACGCAGTTCTTC
J: TRBJ2-1
size: -
V: TRBV6-1
D: -

CDR3: CASSSQGFTGELFF
DNA: TGTGCCAGTAGTAGCCAGGGGTTCACCGGGGAGCTGTTTTTT
J: TRBJ2-2
size: -
V: TRBV19
D: -

CDR3: CASSPQGGGYEQYF
DNA: TGTGCCAGCTCACCCCAGGGGGGAGGTTACGAGCAGTACTTC
J: TRBJ2-7
size: -
V: TRBV18
D: -

CDR3: CASSDPRTGNYGYTF
DNA: TGTGCCAGCAGTGACCCAAGGACAGGCAACTATGGCTACACCTTC
J: TRBJ1-2
size: few
V: TRBV6-1
D: TRBD1

CDR3: CASSSYGVGGYTF
DNA: TGTGCCAGCAGCTCCTACGGGGTAGGCGGCTACACCTTC
J: TRBJ1-2
size: few
V: TRBV5-6
D: -

CDR3: CASSLTGGEKLFF
DNA: TGCGCCAGCAGCCTGACAGGGGGTGAAAAACTGTTTTTT
J: TRBJ1-4
size: -
V: TRBV4-1
D: TRBD1

CDR3: CASSLAGETQYF
DNA: TGTGCCAGCAGTCTAGCGGGAGAGACCCAGTACTTC
J: TRBJ2-5
size: -
V: TRBV6-1
D: TRBD2

CDR3: CASSSQGHRRNTIYF
DNA: TGTGCCAGCAGCTCACAGGGCCACCGAAGAAACACCATATATTTT
J: TRBJ1-3
size: -
V: TRBV7-2
D: -

CDR3: CASSVRTGEAETQYF
DNA: TGTGCCAGCAGCGTCAGAACAGGGGAGGCAGAGACCCAGTACTTC
J: TRBJ2-5
size: -
V: TRBV9
D: -

CDR3: CAIRGTGKVDTGELFF
DNA: TGTGCCATCAGGGGGACAGGGAAGGTCGACACCGGGGAGCTGTTTTTT
J: TRBJ2-2
size: once
V: TRBV10-3
D: TRBD1

CDR3: CASSPPEAGYTF
DNA: TGTGCCAGCTCACCACCGGAGGCTGGCTACACCTTC
J: TRBJ1-2
size: -
V: TRBV18
D: -